Shown below are 12 T cell receptor beta chains from a single sample sequenced in a study of cytomegalovirus exposure and HLA in healthy donors. The PCR had 60 Vbeta and 13 Jbeta primers. Assay: immunoSEQ multiplex PCR; the TCRdb copy retains only in-frame clones and omits some. The table has 60,000 to 70,000 clones, around three quarters seen once. Sequencing was performed on PBMCs. The receptor set was obtained from a man in his fifties or sixties in good health and CMV-seronegative.

This clone has a single count. This rearrangement joins TRBV28 to TRBJ2-7; no reliable D call. Germline V lookup: CDR1 MDHEN, CDR2 SYDVKM. Trimming shortened V by 1 base and J by 6 bases, and 7 bases separated the two germline ends. The CDR3 length is 12 residues. The CDR3 sequence is CASSLLTGEQYF. DNA for the CDR3: TGTGCCAGCAGTTTATTAACGGGCGAGCAGTACTTC.

The chain employs TRBV28 and TRBJ2-1, with D perhaps TRBD2 (6 bases). V was trimmed by 3 bases and J by 4 bases, leaving 16 bases between them. Looked up from germline, CDR1 is MDHEN and CDR2 is SYDVKM. This CDR3 is built from 16 residues. Written as DNA, the CDR3 is TGTGCCAGCAGTTTGGGCGGCGGAGGGAATTACAATGAGCAGTTCTTC. It codes for CASSLGGGGNYNEQFF.

The CDR3 bases are TGTGCCAGCAGCTTAGGATCGGGACAGGCGAACACTGAAGCTTTCTTT. This encodes CASSLGSGQANTEAFF. This chain uses TRBV11-2 with TRBJ1-1; 8 bases fit TRBD1. The CDR3 runs 16 residues. Germline V gene sequence: CDR1 SGHAT, CDR2 FQNNGV. Trimming took 1 base from V and 1 from J; bases not matched to a gene: 5.

The chain carries TRBV29-1 and TRBJ1-1; no definite D call. The germline V gene has CDR1 SQVTM and CDR2 ANQGSEA. V gave up 2 bases and J gave up 0 bases, with 13 bases separating them. The CDR3 extends over 15 amino acids. In DNA form, the CDR3 reads TGCAGCGTTGAATGGAGGGAAATTATGAACACTGAAGCTTTCTTT. Amino acids: CSVEWREIMNTEAFF. Filled out from reference TRBV29-1 and TRBJ1-1, the complete variable domain reads SAVISQKPSRDICQRGTSLTIQCQVDSQVTMMFWYRQQPGQSLTLIATANQGSEATYESGFVIDKFPISRPNLTFSTLTVSNMSPEDSSIYLCSVEWREIMNTEAFFGQGTRLTVV.

The V gene is TRBV28, the J gene TRBJ2-7; possible D gene TRBD1, 6 bases. Germline V gene data show CDR1 as MDHEN and CDR2 as SYDVKM. The length of the CDR3 is 13 residues. V was clipped by 2 bases and J by 5 bases, with 10 bases between them. This CDR3 reads CASSLGQSNEQYF. The CDR3 DNA is TGTGCCAGCAGTTTAGGACAGTCGAACGAGCAGTACTTC. The full variable domain, rest sourced from reference TRBV28 and TRBJ2-7, is DVKVTQSSRYLVKRTGEKVFLECVQDMDHENMFWYRQDPGLGLRLIYFSYDVKMKEKGDIPEGYSVSREKKERFSLILESASTNQTSMYLCASSLGQSNEQYFGPGTRLTVT.

This clone was detected a few times. This chain connects TRBV11-3 to TRBJ2-3, with D perhaps TRBD2 (6 bases). Germline V gene lookup returns CDR1 SGHNT and CDR2 YENEEA. The ends were cut back, 3 bases at V and 0 bases at J, with 7 bases in the middle. The CDR3 extends over 14 amino acids. The CDR3 loop is CASSLEGSTDTQYF. The CDR3 region has the DNA TGTGCCAGCAGCTTGGAGGGCAGCACAGATACGCAGTATTTT.

A note on this clone: The germline gene is not matched at one end of the junction; a read error may be the cause. The V gene is TRBV2, the J gene TRBJ2-3; D not resolved. CDR3 length equals 12 residues. Germline assignment: CDR1 SNHLY and CDR2 FYNNEI. DNA for the CDR3: TGTGCAAGCAAGTCTCAGGCTACTACGCAGTATTTT. Translating it yields CASKSQATTQYF.

V usage is TRBV5-1 and J usage is TRBJ2-2; D is possibly TRBD1 (6 bases). Germline-derived CDR1 and CDR2 are SGHRS and YFSETQ. V shed 4 bases and J shed 3 bases, with 13 bases lying between them. CDR3 length: 15 residues. Here the CDR3 DNA reads TGCGCCAGCAGCATAGGGGACATCCACACCGGGGAGCTGTTTTTT. The encoded protein is CASSIGDIHTGELFF. The full variable domain, in which reference TRBV5-1 and TRBJ2-2 provide the parts outside the CDR3, is KAGVTQTPRYLIKTRGQQVTLSCSPISGHRSVSWYQQTPGQGLQFLFEYFSETQRNKGNFPGRFSGRQFSNSRSEMNVSTLELGDSALYLCASSIGDIHTGELFFGEGSRLTVL.

This chain connects TRBV29-1 to TRBJ1-5; maybe TRBD1 (5 bases). V gave up 6 bases and J gave up 7 bases, with 19 bases separating them. The CDR3 has 14 residues. The germline V gene encodes CDR1 SQVTM and CDR2 ANQGSEA. The CDR3 is CSVGAHTGDQPQHF. DNA for the CDR3: TGCAGCGTCGGAGCACACACAGGTGACCAGCCCCAGCATTTT.

The chain uses TRBV13 and TRBJ2-5; D ambiguous. Trimming stripped 4 bases from V and 4 bases from J, with 13 bases between. Looked up from germline, CDR1 is PRHDT and CDR2 is FYEKMQ (reference sequence). This CDR3 comprises 14 residues. The CDR3 nucleotides read TGTGCCAGCAGCTCATACGCTAGTCGAGAGACCCAGTACTTC. It specifies CASSSYASRETQYF. The full variable domain, rest sourced from reference TRBV13 and TRBJ2-5, is AAGVIQSPRHLIKEKRETATLKCYPIPRHDTVYWYQQGPGQDPQFLISFYEKMQSDKGSIPDRFSAQQFSDYHSELNMSSLELGDSALYFCASSSYASRETQYFGPGTRLLVL.

The rearrangement links TRBV7-8 to TRBJ1-2; D may be TRBD1 (5 bases). The V and J ends lost 5 bases and 6 bases respectively, with 16 bases between them. The CDR3 has 14 amino acids. Per germline, CDR1 SGHVS and CDR2 FQNEAQ. The CDR3 loop is CASSPAQGRDGYTF. CDR3 coding DNA: TGTGCCAGCAGCCCAGCCCAGGGCAGAGATGGCTACACCTTC.

The V gene is TRBV9, the J gene TRBJ1-1; maybe TRBD1 (6 bases). CDR1 is SGDLS, CDR2 YYNGEE, per germline. Trimming pared 4 bases from V and 10 bases from J, leaving 20 bases between. The CDR3 covers 14 residues. CDR3 nucleotides: TGTGCCAGCAGCCCGGGGACACCCGGCTTGGGAGCTTTCTTT. Translating gives CASSPGTPGLGAFF.